This T cell receptor (beta chain) was retrieved from a study of a mutant IDH1 vaccine in newly diagnosed glioma. Study information: Earlier treatment was radiotherapy, temozolomide, or both, with most getting both.

Sample time point: week 47, end of study. Vaccination comprised doses that each held 300 ug of mutant IDH1 20-mer peptide, plus topical imiquimod. Study-wide findings and caveats: Vaccination elicited immune responses in approximately 92% of patients. No link was apparently found between pseudoprogression and changes in top peripheral T cell clonotypes.

The CDR3 loop spans 16 amino acids. The germline V gene has CDR1 LNHNV and CDR2 YYDKDF (reference sequence). V was trimmed by 4 bases and J by 7 bases, leaving 19 bases between them. As to this clone: Its antigen is currently unknown.

TCRdb's table, derived via immunoSEQ multiplex PCR, lists solely in-frame clones and lacks some. The sample includes around 60,000 clones, 80% to 85% of them seen just once. Sequencing was performed on PBMCs, taken from a glioma patient whose treatment included an IDH1 peptide vaccine. This chain links TRBV15 with TRBJ1-4, with D perhaps matching TRBD1 (6 bases). The receptor comes from a man aged 25-40 years with glioma. CDR3 in amino acids: CATSNSTGPRAEKLFF. In nucleotides, the CDR3 is TGTGCCACCAGCAACTCAACAGGGCCCCGCGCTGAAAAACTGTTTTTT.